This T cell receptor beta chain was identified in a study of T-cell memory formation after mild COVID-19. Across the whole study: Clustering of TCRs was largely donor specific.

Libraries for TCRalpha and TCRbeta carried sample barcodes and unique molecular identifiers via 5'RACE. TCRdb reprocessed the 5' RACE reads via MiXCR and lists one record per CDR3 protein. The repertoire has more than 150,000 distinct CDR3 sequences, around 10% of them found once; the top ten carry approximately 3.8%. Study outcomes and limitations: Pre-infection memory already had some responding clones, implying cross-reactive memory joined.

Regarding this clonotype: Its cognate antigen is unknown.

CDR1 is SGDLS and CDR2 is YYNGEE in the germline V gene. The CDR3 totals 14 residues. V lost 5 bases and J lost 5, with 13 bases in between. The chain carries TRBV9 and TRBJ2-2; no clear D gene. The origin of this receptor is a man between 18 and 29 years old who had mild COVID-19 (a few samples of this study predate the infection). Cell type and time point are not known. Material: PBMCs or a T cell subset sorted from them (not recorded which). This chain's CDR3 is CASSPRAETGELFF. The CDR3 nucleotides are TGTGCCAGCAGTCCTAGGGCGGAGACCGGGGAGCTGTTTTTT.